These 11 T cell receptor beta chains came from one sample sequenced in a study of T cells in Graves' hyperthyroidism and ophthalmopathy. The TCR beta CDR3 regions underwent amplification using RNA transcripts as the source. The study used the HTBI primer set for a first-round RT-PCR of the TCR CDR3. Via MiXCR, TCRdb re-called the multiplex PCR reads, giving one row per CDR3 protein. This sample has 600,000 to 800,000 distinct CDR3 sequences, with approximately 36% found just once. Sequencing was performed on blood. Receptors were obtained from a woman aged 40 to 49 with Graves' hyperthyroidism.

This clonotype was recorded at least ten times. In DNA form, the CDR3 reads TGTGCCAGCAGCGGGGGTGGGGGTGTTCTCACCTTC. This translates into CASSGGGGVLTF. V and J are TRBV7-8 and TRBJ1-2; weak D call: TRBD1 (5 bases). The V gene's germline CDR1 is SGHVS and CDR2 FQNEAQ. The germline V and J ends were trimmed by 5 bases and 13 bases, with 17 bases remaining between them. The CDR3 extends over 12 amino acids.

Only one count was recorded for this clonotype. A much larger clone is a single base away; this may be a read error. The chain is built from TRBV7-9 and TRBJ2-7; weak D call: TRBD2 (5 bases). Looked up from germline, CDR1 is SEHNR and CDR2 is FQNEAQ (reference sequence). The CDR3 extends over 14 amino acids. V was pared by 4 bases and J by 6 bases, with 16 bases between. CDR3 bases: TGTGCCAGCAGCTCCGGACTCTCGAAACTCGAGCAGTACTTC. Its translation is CASSSGLSKLEQYF.

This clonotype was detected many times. Here the CDR3 DNA reads TGTGCCATCAGTGACCCAGGGGCCGGGAGCAATCAGCCCCAGCATTTT. This encodes CAISDPGAGSNQPQHF. This chain connects TRBV10-3 to TRBJ1-5, with D possibly TRBD1 on 6 matching bases. This CDR3 has 16 amino acids. CDR1 is ENHRY and CDR2 is SYGVKD in the germline V gene. Trimming cost V 3 bases and J 1 base, with 13 bases left between them.

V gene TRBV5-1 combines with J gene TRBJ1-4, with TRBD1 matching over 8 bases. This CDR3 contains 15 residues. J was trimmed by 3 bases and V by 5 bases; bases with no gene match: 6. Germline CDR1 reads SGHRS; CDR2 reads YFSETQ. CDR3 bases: TGCGCCAGCAGATCTACGGGACAGGCTAATGAAAAACTGTTTTTT. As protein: CASRSTGQANEKLFF. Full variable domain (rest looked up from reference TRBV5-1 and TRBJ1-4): KAGVTQTPRYLIKTRGQQVTLSCSPISGHRSVSWYQQTPGQGLQFLFEYFSETQRNKGNFPGRFSGRQFSNSRSEMNVSTLELGDSALYLCASRSTGQANEKLFFGSGTQLSVL.

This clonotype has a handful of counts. The CDR3 region has the DNA TGTGCCAGCAGCCCTTCCCCACTAGCGGGAGGCCTCGGGGAGCTGTTTTTT. It translates to CASSPSPLAGGLGELFF. The chain has TRBV7-9 and TRBJ2-2; 12 nucleotides match TRBD2. Losses at the gene ends were 5 bases for V and 7 bases for J; bases not matched to a gene: 11. The CDR3 extends over 17 amino acids. Germline V gene lookup returns CDR1 SEHNR and CDR2 FQNEAQ (reference sequence).

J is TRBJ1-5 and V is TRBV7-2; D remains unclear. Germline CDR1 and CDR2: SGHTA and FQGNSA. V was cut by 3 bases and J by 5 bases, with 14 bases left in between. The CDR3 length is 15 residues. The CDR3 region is CASSLGGRPDQPQHF. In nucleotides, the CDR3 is TGTGCCAGCAGCTTGGGAGGACGTCCTGATCAGCCCCAGCATTTT.

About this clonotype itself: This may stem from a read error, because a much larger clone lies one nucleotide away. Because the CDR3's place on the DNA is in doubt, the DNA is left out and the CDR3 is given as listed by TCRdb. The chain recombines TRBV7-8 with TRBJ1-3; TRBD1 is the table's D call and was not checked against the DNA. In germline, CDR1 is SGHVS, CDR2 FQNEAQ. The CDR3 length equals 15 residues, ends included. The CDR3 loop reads CASSPSWGAGNTIHF.

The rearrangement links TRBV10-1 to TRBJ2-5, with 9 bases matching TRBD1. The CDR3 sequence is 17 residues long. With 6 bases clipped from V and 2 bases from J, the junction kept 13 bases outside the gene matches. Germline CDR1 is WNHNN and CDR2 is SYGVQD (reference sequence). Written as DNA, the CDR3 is TGCGCCAGCAGCGGCGGGACAGGGTCCCTTGGGCAAGAGACCCAGTACTTC. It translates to CASSGGTGSLGQETQYF.

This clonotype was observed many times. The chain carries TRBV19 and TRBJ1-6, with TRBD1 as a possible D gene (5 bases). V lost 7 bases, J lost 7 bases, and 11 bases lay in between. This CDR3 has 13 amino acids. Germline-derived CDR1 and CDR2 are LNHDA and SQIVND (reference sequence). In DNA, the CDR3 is TGTGCCAGTAAGCCGACAGAGAATTCACCCCTCCACTTT. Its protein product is CASKPTENSPLHF.

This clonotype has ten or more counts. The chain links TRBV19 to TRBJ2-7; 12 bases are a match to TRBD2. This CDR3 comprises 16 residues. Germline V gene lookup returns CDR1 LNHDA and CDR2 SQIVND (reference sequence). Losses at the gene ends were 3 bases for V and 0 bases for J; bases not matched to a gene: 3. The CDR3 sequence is CASSIRTSGNSYEQYF. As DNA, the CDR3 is TGTGCCAGTAGTATCCGGACTAGCGGGAACTCCTACGAGCAGTACTTC.

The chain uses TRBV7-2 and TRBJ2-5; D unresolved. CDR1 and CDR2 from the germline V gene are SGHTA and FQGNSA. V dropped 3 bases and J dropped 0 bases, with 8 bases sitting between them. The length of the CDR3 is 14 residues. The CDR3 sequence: CASSLDADQETQYF. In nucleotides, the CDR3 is TGTGCCAGCAGCTTGGATGCGGACCAAGAGACCCAGTACTTC.